One and the same sample provided the 10 T cell receptor beta chains below, sequenced in a study of beta chain features in type 1 diabetes. Isolated RNA was reverse transcribed in full, so expressed TCRB transcripts were sequenced. Sequenced by immunoSEQ multiplex PCR; TCRdb stores in-frame clones only, minus some. Of fewer than 250,000 clones listed, 13% to 15% are singletons. Sequences were obtained from naive CD4+ T cells from blood. Every receptor here comes from a woman between 35 and 50 years old in good health.

This clone was seen a few times. As DNA, the CDR3 is TGTGCCAGCAGTGTGGCGGTGGTTTGGGGCTACACCTTC. The encoded protein is CASSVAVVWGYTF. The J gene is TRBJ1-2, the V gene TRBV28; D unresolved. Germline V lookup: CDR1 MDHEN, CDR2 SYDVKM. The V end lost 5 bases, the J end lost 8 bases, and 15 bases lay between the germline ends. The CDR3 consists of 13 residues.

The table lists this clone with a few counts. Here the CDR3 DNA reads TGTGCCAGCAGACAGGGGACAGGGGTCAACACCGGGGAGCTGTTTTTT. It translates to CASRQGTGVNTGELFF. The chain combines TRBV5-8 with TRBJ2-2; 10 bases line up with TRBD1. CDR3 size: 16 residues. Germline values: CDR1 SGHTS, CDR2 YDEGEE. V shed 5 bases, J shed 2 bases, and the junction held 6 bases outside the gene matches.

In its sample, this clone was seen a few times. The chain joins TRBV20-1 to TRBJ2-7; D uncertain. CDR3 length equals 11 residues. Germline CDR1 is DFQATT and CDR2 is SNEGSKA (reference sequence). V lost 4 bases and J lost 1, with 5 bases in between. CDR3 protein: CSATGSYEQYF. In DNA form, the CDR3 reads TGCAGTGCTACAGGATCCTACGAGCAGTACTTC.

This clone was counted a few times. The chain carries TRBV6-6 and TRBJ1-6; D remains unclear. Germline-derived CDR1 and CDR2 are MNHNY and SVGAGI (reference sequence). This CDR3 contains 14 residues. Trimming shortened V by 7 bases and J by 7 bases, and 14 bases separated the two germline ends. The CDR3 protein is CASTRGDRNSPLHF. CDR3 nucleotide sequence: TGTGCCAGCACCCGAGGAGATCGGAATTCACCCCTCCACTTT.

This clone was picked up a small number of times. The V gene is TRBV9, the J gene TRBJ1-5; D gene unclear. Between the trimmed V and J ends, which lost 5 bases and 0 bases, there was a span of 9 bases. The CDR3 totals 14 residues. Germline values: CDR1 SGDLS, CDR2 YYNGEE. In nucleotides, the CDR3 is TGTGCCAGCAGTTCACGAGATAGCAATCAGCCCCAGCATTTT. As protein: CASSSRDSNQPQHF. Full variable domain (missing parts from reference TRBV9 and TRBJ1-5): DSGVTQTPKHLITATGQRVTLRCSPRSGDLSVYWYQQSLDQGLQFLIQYYNGEERAKGNILERFSAQQFPDLHSELNLSSLELGDSALYFCASSSRDSNQPQHFGDGTRLSIL.

The rearrangement joins TRBV19 to TRBJ1-1, with D perhaps matching TRBD1 (6 bases). The germline V gene has CDR1 LNHDA and CDR2 SQIVND (reference sequence). V dropped 5 bases and J dropped 3 bases, with 10 bases sitting between them. The CDR3 length is 13 residues. Written as DNA, the CDR3 is TGTGCCAGTAGTGGGGACATTGACACTGAAGCTTTCTTT. This gives the protein CASSGDIDTEAFF.

The chain has TRBV21-1 and TRBJ1-3; the table assigns TRBD1, which was not confirmed against the DNA. TRBV21-1 is annotated as a pseudogene. The CDR3 contains 13 residues. The CDR3 nucleotides read TGTGCCAAGACAGGGGCCTCTGGAAACACCATATATTTT. It encodes CAKTGASGNTIYF.

The CDR3 protein is CASAQGRGQSGANVLTF. In DNA form, the CDR3 reads TGTGCCAGTGCTCAGGGGCGCGGCCAGTCTGGGGCCAACGTCCTGACTTTC. The chain couples TRBV19 to TRBJ2-6; TRBD1 might be the D (6 bases). The CDR3 is 17 residues long. V was clipped by 8 bases and J by 1 base, with 18 bases between them. CDR1 LNHDA and CDR2 SQIVND come from the germline V gene (reference sequence).

The chain links TRBV2 to TRBJ2-1, with a possible D match to TRBD2 (6 bases). This CDR3 is 17 amino acids long. The ends were cut back, 4 bases at V and 7 bases at J, with 23 bases in the middle. Germline V gene lookup returns CDR1 SNHLY and CDR2 FYNNEI. Here the CDR3 DNA reads TGTGCCAGCAGTGGTCCCAAGCCGGGACGGGGACTGAATGAGCAGTTCTTC. This codes for CASSGPKPGRGLNEQFF.

The table lists this clone with a few counts. Other DNA variants within this sample encode the same CDR3. The chain uses TRBV7-2 and TRBJ2-2, with 7 bases that match TRBD1. Germline V CDR1 and CDR2: SGHTA, FQGNSA. After removal of 4 bases from V and 6 bases from J, the junction contained 2 bases not matched to a gene. The CDR3 has 13 amino acids. Here the CDR3 reads CASSSQGAGELFF. Here the CDR3 DNA reads TGTGCCAGCAGCTCCCAGGGGGCCGGGGAGCTGTTTTTT.